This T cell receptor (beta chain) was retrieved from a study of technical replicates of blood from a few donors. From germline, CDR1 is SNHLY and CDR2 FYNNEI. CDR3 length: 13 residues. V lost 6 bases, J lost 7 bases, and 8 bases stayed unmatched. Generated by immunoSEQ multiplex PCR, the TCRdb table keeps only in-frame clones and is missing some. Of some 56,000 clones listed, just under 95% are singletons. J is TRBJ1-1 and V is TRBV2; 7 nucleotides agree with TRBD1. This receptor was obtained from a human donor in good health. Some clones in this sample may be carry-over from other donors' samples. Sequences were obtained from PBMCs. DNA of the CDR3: TGTGCCAGCAGACCTAAGAGGGACAGTGAAGCTTTCTTT. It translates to CASRPKRDSEAFF.